The sequence of this TCR beta chain was determined in a study of cytomegalovirus exposure and HLA in healthy donors. Study-wide results and limits: The study recorded fewer than 200 TCR beta chains that were cytomegalovirus-associated.

CDR1 is SGHKS and CDR2 is YYEKEE in the germline V gene (reference sequence). The CDR3 runs to 13 residues. V lost 5 bases, J lost 3 bases, and 2 bases stayed unmatched. Notes on this clone: Its cognate antigen is unknown.

The method was immunoSEQ multiplex PCR; TCRdb's version includes in-frame clones alone and lacks a portion of them. The sample includes 130,000 to 150,000 clones, roughly 89% seen only once; the top ten take 8% to 9.5%. This TCR was sampled from a young woman in good health and CMV-seropositive. The source material was PBMCs. The chain joins TRBV5-5 to TRBJ2-7; TRBD2 agrees at 10 bases. CDR3 nucleotide sequence: TGTGCCAGCAGGATAGCGGGGGGCTACGAGCAGTACTTC. Protein product: CASRIAGGYEQYF.